This T cell receptor beta chain was recorded in a study of shared clonotypes between healthy human individuals. General study findings and limits: The sampled material consisted only of blood, and tissue repertoires are likely to differ.

Sequencing was performed with immunoSEQ multiplex PCR; in TCRdb, only in-frame clones are kept and a portion is missing. The sample shows about 2 million clones, about 95% of them seen only once. As concerns this clone: What it binds is unknown.

Positive CCR7 selection of CD45RO-negative cells yielded the naive CD8 cells, and terminally differentiated effector memory CD45RA+ cells were excluded. Trimming cost V 2 bases and J 6 bases; bases outside gene matches: 7. The V gene's germline CDR1 is WSHSY and CDR2 SAAADI. CDR3 length: 15 residues. The chain joins TRBV10-2 to TRBJ2-5; TRBD1 matches at 9 bases. The sequencing input was naive CD8+ T cells sorted from blood. This clonotype originated in a young man in good health. CDR3 coding DNA: TGCGCCAGCAGTGAGGATCTGGACAGGGGAAAGACCCAGTACTTC. It codes for CASSEDLDRGKTQYF.